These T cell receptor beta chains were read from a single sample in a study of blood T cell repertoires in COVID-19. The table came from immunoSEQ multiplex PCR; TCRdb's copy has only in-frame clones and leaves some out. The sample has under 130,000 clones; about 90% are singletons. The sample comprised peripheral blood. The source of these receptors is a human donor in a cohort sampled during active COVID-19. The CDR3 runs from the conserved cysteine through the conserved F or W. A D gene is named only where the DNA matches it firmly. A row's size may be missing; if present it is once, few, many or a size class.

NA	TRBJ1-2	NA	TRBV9	CASSVTLTGNYGYTF	TGTGCCAGCAGCGTGACTCTCACAGGGAACTATGGCTACACCTTC
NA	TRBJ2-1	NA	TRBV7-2	CASSLAGSSGPFYNEQFF	TGTGCCAGCAGCTTAGCTGGTTCGAGCGGTCCCTTCTACAATGAGCAGTTCTTC
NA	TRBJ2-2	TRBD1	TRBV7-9	CASSLVWGQSSANTGELFF	TGTGCCAGCAGCTTAGTCTGGGGACAGAGTTCGGCGAACACCGGGGAGCTGTTTTTT
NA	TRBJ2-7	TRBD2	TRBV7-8	CASSLGAVAGGSEQYF	TGTGCCAGCAGCTTAGGTGCAGTAGCGGGAGGTTCCGAGCAGTACTTC
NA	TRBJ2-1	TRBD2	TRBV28	CASREIAGSSYNEQFF	TGTGCCAGCAGGGAGATAGCGGGAAGCTCCTACAATGAGCAGTTCTTC
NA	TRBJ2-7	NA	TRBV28	CASSYAGVVNEQYF	TGTGCCAGCAGTTATGCAGGGGTCGTGAACGAGCAGTACTTC
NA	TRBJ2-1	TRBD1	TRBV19	CASCRGTGDNEQFF	TGTGCCAGCTGCCGTGGGACAGGTGACAATGAGCAGTTCTTC
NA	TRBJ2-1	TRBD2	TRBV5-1	CASSVWNGGSNEQFF	TGCGCCAGCAGCGTGTGGAATGGCGGGAGCAATGAGCAGTTCTTC
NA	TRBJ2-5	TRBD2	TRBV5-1	CASSSGTIGLQETQYF	TGCGCCAGCAGCTCCGGGACTATTGGACTGCAAGAGACCCAGTACTTC
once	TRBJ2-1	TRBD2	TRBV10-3	CAISELGGRSYNEQFF	TGTGCCATCAGTGAGTTGGGGGGGAGGTCCTACAATGAGCAGTTCTTC
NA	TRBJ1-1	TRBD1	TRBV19	CASSIDPPDRGNTEAFF	TGTGCCAGTAGTATAGACCCTCCGGACAGGGGGAACACTGAAGCTTTCTTT
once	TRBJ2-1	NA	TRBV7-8	CASSGVGEQFF	TGTGCCAGCTCAGGGGTCGGTGAGCAGTTCTTC
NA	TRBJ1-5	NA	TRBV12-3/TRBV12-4	CASRKDSRQPQHF	TGTGCCAGCAGGAAGGACAGTCGACAGCCCCAGCATTTT
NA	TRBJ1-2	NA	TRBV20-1	CSASEQGNNYGYTF	TGCAGTGCTAGTGAACAGGGCAACAACTATGGCTACACCTTC
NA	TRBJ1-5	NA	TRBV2	CASSDLPGVGQPQHF	TGTGCCAGCAGTGACCTCCCCGGGGTTGGTCAGCCCCAGCATTTT
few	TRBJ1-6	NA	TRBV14	CASSGNNSPLHF	TGTGCCAGCAGCGGCAACAATTCACCCCTCCACTTT
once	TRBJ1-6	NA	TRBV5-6	CASSLGRTYNSPLHF	TGTGCCAGCAGCTTAGGGAGAACCTATAATTCACCCCTCCACTTT
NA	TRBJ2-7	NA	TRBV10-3	CAISERQGGHEQYF	TGTGCCATCAGTGAGAGACAGGGAGGTCACGAGCAGTACTTC
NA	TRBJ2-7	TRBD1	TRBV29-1	CSVLTGVTHEQYF	TGCAGCGTTCTAACAGGGGTTACCCACGAGCAGTACTTC
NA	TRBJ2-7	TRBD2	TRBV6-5	CASSYSGLAAYEQYF	TGTGCCAGCAGTTACTCTGGCCTAGCGGCCTACGAGCAGTACTTC
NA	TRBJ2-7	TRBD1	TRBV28	CASSLTGNEQYF	TGTGCCAGCAGCCTGACAGGGAACGAGCAGTACTTC
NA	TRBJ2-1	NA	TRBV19	CASSIRGYNEQFF	TGTGCCAGTAGTATAAGAGGCTACAATGAGCAGTTCTTC
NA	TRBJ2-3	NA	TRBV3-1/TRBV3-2	CASSQSDTTDTQYF	TGTGCCAGCAGCCAAAGTGACACCACAGATACGCAGTATTTT
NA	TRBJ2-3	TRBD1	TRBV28	CASTRPGQRTDTQYF	TGTGCCAGCACCCGCCCGGGACAGCGCACAGATACGCAGTATTTT
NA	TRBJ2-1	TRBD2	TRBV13	CASSLAVAGGQQFF	TGTGCCAGCAGCTTAGCTGTAGCGGGAGGTCAGCAGTTCTTC
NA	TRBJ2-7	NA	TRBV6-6	CASSSGQFYEQYF	TGTGCCAGCAGTTCCGGACAGTTCTACGAGCAGTACTTC
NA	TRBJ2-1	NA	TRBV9	CASSVGQGTLNEQFF	TGTGCCAGCAGCGTAGGCCAGGGTACTTTAAATGAGCAGTTCTTC
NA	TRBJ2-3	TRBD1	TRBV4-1	CASSQPRDRASTDTQYF	TGCGCCAGCAGCCAACCCCGGGACAGGGCTAGCACAGATACGCAGTATTTT
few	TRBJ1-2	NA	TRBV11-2	CASSLGQGYTF	TGTGCCAGCAGCTTAGGTCAAGGCTACACCTTC
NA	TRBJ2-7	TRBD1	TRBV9	CASSVGTGVPYEQYF	TGTGCCAGCAGCGTAGGGACAGGAGTCCCCTACGAGCAGTACTTC
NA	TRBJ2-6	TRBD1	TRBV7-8	CASSLDRGFSGANVLTF	TGTGCCAGCAGCTTGGACAGGGGCTTCTCTGGGGCCAACGTCCTGACTTTC
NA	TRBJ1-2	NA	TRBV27	CASRKTATVYGYTF	TGTGCCAGCAGAAAAACAGCGACAGTCTATGGCTACACCTTC
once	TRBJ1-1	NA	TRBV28	CASIRGNTEAFF	TGTGCCAGCATTCGGGGGAACACTGAAGCTTTCTTT
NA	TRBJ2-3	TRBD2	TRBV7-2	CASSLVTSGGGTDTQYF	TGTGCCAGCAGCTTAGTCACTAGCGGGGGGGGGACAGATACGCAGTATTTT
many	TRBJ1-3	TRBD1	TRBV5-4	CASSFGSRGPGNTIYF	TGTGCCAGCAGCTTCGGGTCCAGGGGGCCAGGAAACACCATATATTTT
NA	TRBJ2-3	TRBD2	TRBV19	CASSTRLAPSTDTQYF	TGTGCCAGTAGTACCCGACTAGCGCCGAGCACAGATACGCAGTATTTT
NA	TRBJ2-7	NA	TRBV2	CASVLRVYEQYF	TGTGCCAGCGTACTTCGGGTCTACGAGCAGTACTTC
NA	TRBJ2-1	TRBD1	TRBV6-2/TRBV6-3	CASSYSPGQGNYNEQFF	TGTGCCAGCAGTTACTCTCCGGGACAGGGGAACTACAATGAGCAGTTCTTC
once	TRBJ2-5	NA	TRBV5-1	CASREGRETQYF	TGCGCCAGCAGGGAGGGCCGGGAGACCCAGTACTTC
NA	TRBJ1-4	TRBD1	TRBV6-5	CASSYTGTGEKLFF	TGTGCCAGCAGTTACACCGGGACAGGAGAAAAACTGTTTTTT
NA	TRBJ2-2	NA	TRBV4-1	CASSQASPGTGELFF	TGCGCCAGCAGCCAAGCGTCCCCCGGGACCGGGGAGCTGTTTTTT
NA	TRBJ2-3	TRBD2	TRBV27	CASSLFAGVVDTQYF	TGTGCCAGCAGTTTATTTGCGGGGGTGGTGGATACGCAGTATTTT
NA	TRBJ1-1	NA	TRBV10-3	CAISESGNTEAFF	TGTGCCATCAGTGAATCAGGGAACACTGAAGCTTTCTTT
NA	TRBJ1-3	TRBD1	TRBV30	CAWEKGQGPGNTIYF	TGTGCCTGGGAAAAAGGACAGGGGCCGGGAAACACCATATATTTT
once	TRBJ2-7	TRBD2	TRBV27	CASSPLTSGGAGEQYF	TGTGCCAGCAGTCCCTTGACTAGCGGGGGGGCCGGAGAGCAGTACTTC
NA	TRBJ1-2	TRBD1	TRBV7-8	CASSLDRGDYGYTF	TGTGCCAGCAGCCTAGACAGGGGCGACTATGGCTACACCTTC
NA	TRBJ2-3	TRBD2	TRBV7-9	CASSLNSIGGADTQYF	TGTGCCAGCAGCTTAAACAGCATCGGGGGGGCAGATACGCAGTATTTT
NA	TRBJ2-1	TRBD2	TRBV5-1	CASSSRLAGGGPQAYNEQFF	TGCGCCAGCAGCTCGAGACTAGCGGGGGGGGGCCCCCAAGCCTACAATGAGCAGTTCTTC
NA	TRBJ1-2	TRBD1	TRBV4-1	CASSRDRDYGYTF	TGCGCCAGCAGCCGGGACAGGGACTATGGCTACACCTTC
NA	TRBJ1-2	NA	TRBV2	CASSERGYGYTF	TGTGCCAGCAGTGAAAGAGGGTATGGCTACACCTTC
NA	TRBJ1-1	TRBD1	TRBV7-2	CASSSSDRGMFTEAFF	TGTGCCAGCAGCTCTTCGGACAGGGGGATGTTCACTGAAGCTTTCTTT
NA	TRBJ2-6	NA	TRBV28	CASSPGATGANVLTF	TGTGCCAGCAGCCCAGGGGCGACTGGGGCCAACGTCCTGACTTTC